These 2 T cell receptor beta chains were all obtained from the same sample, sequenced in a study of T cell responses to AZD1222 COVID-19 vaccine. Assay used: immunoSEQ multiplex PCR; TCRdb lists only in-frame clones, some missing. The table has 90,000 to 150,000 clones, around 86% seen once. The sample here was peripheral blood, taken on day 0 of AZD1222 vaccination. These receptors came from an adult in good health.

This chain links TRBV25-1 with TRBJ2-7, with 8 positions matching TRBD1. Germline loops: CDR1 MGHDK, CDR2 SYGVNS. This CDR3 comprises 16 residues. The V gene end was trimmed by 2 bases and the J gene end by 4 bases; junction bases not matched to a gene: 10. The CDR3 bases are TGTGCCAGCAGTGAACCCCATTGGACAGGGATATACGAGCAGTACTTC. Amino acids: CASSEPHWTGIYEQYF.

This chain uses TRBV19 with TRBJ1-1; no clear D gene. Trimming cost V 7 bases and J 5 bases, with 8 bases left between them. Germline V lookup: CDR1 LNHDA, CDR2 SQIVND (reference sequence). The CDR3 extends over 11 amino acids. In DNA form, the CDR3 reads TGTGCCAGTAAGGGTCGGACTGAAGCTTTCTTT. The encoded protein is CASKGRTEAFF. The full variable domain, its missing parts supplied by reference TRBV19 and TRBJ1-1, is DGGITQSPKYLFRKEGQNVTLSCEQNLNHDAMYWYRQDPGQGLRLIYYSQIVNDFQKGDIAEGYSVSREKKESFPLTVTSAQKNPTAFYLCASKGRTEAFFGQGTRLTVV.